This T cell receptor (beta chain) was captured in a study of blood T cell repertoires in COVID-19. This clone was seen once. The CDR3 sequence is 13 residues long. V shed 4 bases and J shed 8 bases, with 11 bases lying between them. Germline-derived CDR1 and CDR2 are SNHLY and FYNNEI. The table came from immunoSEQ multiplex PCR; TCRdb's copy has only in-frame clones and leaves some out. The sample shows around 150,000 clones, around 84% of them seen only once. This clonotype originated in a man aged 35-49 years with acute or convalescent COVID-19. J is TRBJ1-4 and V is TRBV2; D might be TRBD1 (6 bases). What was sequenced was peripheral blood. The DNA for the CDR3 is TGTGCCAGCAGTGGGCTACAGGGAGAAAAACTGTTTTTT. Translating it yields CASSGLQGEKLFF.